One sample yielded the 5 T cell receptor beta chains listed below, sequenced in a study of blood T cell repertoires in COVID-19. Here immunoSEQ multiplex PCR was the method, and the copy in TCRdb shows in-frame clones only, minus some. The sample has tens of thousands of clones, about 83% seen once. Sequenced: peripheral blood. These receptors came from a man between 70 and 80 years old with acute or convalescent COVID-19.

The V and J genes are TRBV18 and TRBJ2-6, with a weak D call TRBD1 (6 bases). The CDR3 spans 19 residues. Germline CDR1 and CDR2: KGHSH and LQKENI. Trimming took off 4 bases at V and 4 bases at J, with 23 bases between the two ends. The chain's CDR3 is CASSLSQGVARSGANVLTF. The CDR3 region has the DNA TGTGCCAGCTCACTTTCACAGGGTGTGGCGCGTTCGGGGGCCAACGTCCTGACTTTC.

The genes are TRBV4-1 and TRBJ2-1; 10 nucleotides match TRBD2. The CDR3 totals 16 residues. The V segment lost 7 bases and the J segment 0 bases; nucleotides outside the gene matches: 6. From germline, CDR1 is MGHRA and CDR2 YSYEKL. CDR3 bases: TGCGCCAGCACTAGCGGGAGCTGGGGCTCCTACAATGAGCAGTTCTTC. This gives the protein CASTSGSWGSYNEQFF.

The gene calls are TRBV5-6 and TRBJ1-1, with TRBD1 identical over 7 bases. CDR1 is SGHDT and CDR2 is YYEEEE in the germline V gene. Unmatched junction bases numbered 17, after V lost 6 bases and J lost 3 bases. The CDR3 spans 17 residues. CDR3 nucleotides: TGTGCCAGCAACTCGGGTACAAGGGGGCTTAAACACACTGAAGCTTTCTTT. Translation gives CASNSGTRGLKHTEAFF.

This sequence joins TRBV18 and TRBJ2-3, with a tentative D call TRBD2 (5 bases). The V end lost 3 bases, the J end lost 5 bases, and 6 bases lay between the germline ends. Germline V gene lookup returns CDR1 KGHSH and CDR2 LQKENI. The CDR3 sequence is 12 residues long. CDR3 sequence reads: CASSPSGDTQYF. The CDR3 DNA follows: TGTGCCAGCTCACCCAGCGGAGATACGCAGTATTTT.

This CDR3 is CASSGQGGREQYF. The CDR3 region has the DNA TGTGCCAGCAGCGGACAGGGGGGGAGGGAGCAGTACTTC. The chain is built from TRBV7-2 and TRBJ2-7, with 10 bases aligning to TRBD1. The V gene end was trimmed by 5 bases and the J gene end by 7 bases; junction bases not matched to a gene: 5. The CDR3 is 13 residues long. Germline V lookup: CDR1 SGHTA, CDR2 FQGNSA.